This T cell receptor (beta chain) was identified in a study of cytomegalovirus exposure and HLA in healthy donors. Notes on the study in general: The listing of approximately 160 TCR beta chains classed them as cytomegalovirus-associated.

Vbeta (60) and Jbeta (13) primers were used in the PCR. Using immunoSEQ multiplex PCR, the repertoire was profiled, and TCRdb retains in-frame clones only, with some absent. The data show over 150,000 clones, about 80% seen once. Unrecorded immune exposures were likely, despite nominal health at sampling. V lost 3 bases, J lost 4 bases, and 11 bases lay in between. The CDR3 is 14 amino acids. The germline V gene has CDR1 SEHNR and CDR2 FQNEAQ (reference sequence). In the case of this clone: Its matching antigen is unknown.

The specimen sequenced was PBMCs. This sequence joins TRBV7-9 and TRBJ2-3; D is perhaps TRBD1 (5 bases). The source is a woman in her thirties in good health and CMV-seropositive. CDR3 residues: CASSFGQGADTQYF. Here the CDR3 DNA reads TGTGCCAGCAGCTTTGGGCAGGGTGCAGATACGCAGTATTTT. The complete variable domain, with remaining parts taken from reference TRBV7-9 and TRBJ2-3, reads DTGVSQNPRHKITKRGQNVTFRCDPISEHNRLYWYRQTLGQGPEFLTYFQNEAQLEKSRLLSDRFSAERPKGSFSTLEIQRTEQGDSAMYLCASSFGQGADTQYFGPGTRLTVL.